These 24 T cell receptor beta chains came from one sample sequenced in a study of cytomegalovirus exposure and HLA in healthy donors. The PCR ran on 60 Vbeta and 13 Jbeta primers. The repertoire was sequenced with immunoSEQ multiplex PCR; TCRdb's copy has only in-frame clones and lacks some. This table has about 90,000 clones, 70% to 85% appearing once. Sequenced: PBMCs. The receptor set was obtained from a man aged 25-40 years in good health and CMV-seropositive.

A single count supports this clone. The V and J genes are TRBV13 and TRBJ2-1; 11 nucleotides line up with TRBD2. The length of the CDR3 is 16 residues. Germline V gene sequence: CDR1 PRHDT, CDR2 FYEKMQ (reference sequence). V trimming: 5 bases; J trimming: 4 bases; junction bases outside the gene matches: 7. CDR3 protein: CASSLGGLAAYNEQFF. The CDR3 DNA follows: TGTGCCAGCAGCCTTGGGGGACTAGCGGCTTACAATGAGCAGTTCTTC. Using reference TRBV13 and TRBJ2-1 for the parts outside the CDR3, the full variable domain is AAGVIQSPRHLIKEKRETATLKCYPIPRHDTVYWYQQGPGQDPQFLISFYEKMQSDKGSIPDRFSAQQFSDYHSELNMSSLELGDSALYFCASSLGGLAAYNEQFFGPGTRLTVL.

V is TRBV5-4 and J is TRBJ2-1; 11 bases align to TRBD2. There are 18 residues in the CDR3. J lost 0 bases, V lost 4 bases, and 9 bases had no gene match. Germline values: CDR1 SGHNT, CDR2 YYREEE (reference sequence). CDR3 sequence reads: CASSPGSGGGGSYNEQFF. CDR3 sequence (DNA): TGTGCCAGCAGCCCCGGTAGCGGGGGGGGTGGCTCCTACAATGAGCAGTTCTTC.

This clone ranks as medium-sized. The gene calls are TRBV7-9 and TRBJ2-7; 10 nucleotides match TRBD1. This CDR3 has 14 residues. V lost 5 bases, J lost 3 bases, and 4 bases stayed unmatched. Germline V gene data show CDR1 as SEHNR and CDR2 as FQNEAQ (reference sequence). CDR3 DNA: TGTGCCAGCAGCGGGAGGGACAGGGGCTACGAGCAGTACTTC. It codes for CASSGRDRGYEQYF.

The chain joins TRBV7-2 to TRBJ2-3, with 7 bases aligning to TRBD2. CDR1 SGHTA and CDR2 FQGNSA come from the germline V gene. The ends lost 5 bases at V and 2 bases at J; junction bases unmatched: 4. The CDR3 sequence is 14 residues long. CDR3 region: CASSEGGFTDTQYF. Written as DNA, the CDR3 is TGTGCCAGCAGCGAGGGAGGGTTCACAGATACGCAGTATTTT. The full variable domain, completed using reference TRBV7-2 and TRBJ2-3, is GAGVSQSPSNKVTEKGKDVELRCDPISGHTALYWYRQSLGQGLEFLIYFQGNSAPDKSGLPSDRFSAERTGGSVSTLTIQRTQQEDSAVYLCASSEGGFTDTQYFGPGTRLTVL.

V and J are TRBV6-5 and TRBJ1-2, with D perhaps TRBD1 (5 bases). Trimming took off 2 bases at V and 4 bases at J, with 11 bases between the two ends. Germline V gene sequence: CDR1 MNHEY, CDR2 SVGAGI. CDR3 size: 14 residues. The CDR3: CASSYGREGYGYTF. As DNA, the CDR3 is TGTGCCAGCAGTTACGGCAGGGAAGGCTATGGCTACACCTTC.

The chain is built from TRBV19 and TRBJ2-1; 9 bases are a match to TRBD2. The V gene end was trimmed by 6 bases and the J gene end by 7 bases; junction bases not matched to a gene: 7. Germline CDR1 LNHDA, CDR2 SQIVND (reference sequence). This CDR3 comprises 14 residues. Here the CDR3 reads CASRASGKWNEQFF. DNA of the CDR3: TGTGCCAGTAGGGCTAGCGGGAAATGGAATGAGCAGTTCTTC. The full variable domain, with the rest looked up from reference TRBV19 and TRBJ2-1, is DGGITQSPKYLFRKEGQNVTLSCEQNLNHDAMYWYRQDPGQGLRLIYYSQIVNDFQKGDIAEGYSVSREKKESFPLTVTSAQKNPTAFYLCASRASGKWNEQFFGPGTRLTVL.

A few counts support this clone. The chain combines TRBV14 with TRBJ2-4; D may be TRBD2 (6 bases). This CDR3 spans 14 amino acids. V lost 4 bases to trimming and J lost 7 bases, with 14 bases between them. Looked up from germline, CDR1 is SGHDN and CDR2 is FVKESK. The CDR3 DNA follows: TGTGCCAGCAGCCCGGGACTGACCCCTAACATTCAGTACTTC. It codes for CASSPGLTPNIQYF. The variable domain in full, with the rest retrieved from reference TRBV14 and TRBJ2-4, is EAGVTQFPSHSVIEKGQTVTLRCDPISGHDNLYWYRRVMGKEIKFLLHFVKESKQDESGMPNNRFLAERTGGTYSTLKVQPAELEDSGVYFCASSPGLTPNIQYFGAGTRLSVL.

The V gene is TRBV19, the J gene TRBJ2-5; TRBD2 agrees at 10 bases. The germline V gene has CDR1 LNHDA and CDR2 SQIVND (reference sequence). J lost 0 bases, V lost 5 bases, and 3 bases had no gene match. The length of the CDR3 is 15 residues. DNA for the CDR3: TGTGCCAGTAGTGTACTAGCGGGGAACCAAGAGACCCAGTACTTC. Protein sequence: CASSVLAGNQETQYF.

The V gene is TRBV5-1, the J gene TRBJ2-5, with D perhaps matching TRBD1 (5 bases). This CDR3 is built from 15 residues. Looked up from germline, CDR1 is SGHRS and CDR2 is YFSETQ. With 3 bases removed from V and 1 base from J, the gap between germline ends came to 13 bases. The CDR3 DNA reads TGCGCCAGCAGCTCCTTGGACACGACCCAAGAGACCCAGTACTTC. Protein product: CASSSLDTTQETQYF.

This sequence joins TRBV5-1 and TRBJ1-2, with 9 bases that match TRBD1. Trimming removed 6 bases from V and 6 bases from J; junction bases left unmatched: 9. The V gene's germline CDR1 is SGHRS and CDR2 YFSETQ. This CDR3 region has 14 residues. In DNA form, the CDR3 reads TGCGCCAGCAACTGGGACAGGGTGGTCGATGGCTACACCTTC. Translating it yields CASNWDRVVDGYTF.

The chain links TRBV2 to TRBJ2-5; 9 nucleotides line up with TRBD1. V was pared by 6 bases and J by 4 bases, with 6 bases of the junction left unmatched. The CDR3 runs to 14 residues. The V gene's germline CDR1 is SNHLY and CDR2 FYNNEI. The CDR3 nucleotides read TGTGCCAGCAGCCAACAGGGGGCTGGAGAGACCCAGTACTTC. It specifies CASSQQGAGETQYF.

This chain links TRBV7-2 with TRBJ2-1; 11 bases match TRBD1. The V and J ends lost 0 bases and 6 bases, in that order; junction bases with no gene match: 7. Germline V gene data show CDR1 as SGHTA and CDR2 as FQGNSA. The CDR3 spans 17 residues. CDR3 protein: CASSLAGTGQGGNEQFF. CDR3 in DNA: TGTGCCAGCAGCTTAGCTGGGACGGGACAGGGGGGCAATGAGCAGTTCTTC.

The rearrangement links TRBV15 to TRBJ1-2; tentatively, D is TRBD1 (6 bases). CDR3 size: 14 residues. CDR1 is LNHNV, CDR2 YYDKDF, per germline (reference sequence). The V end was cut by 5 bases, the J end by 4 bases, with 14 bases between. The CDR3: CATSSDRSAYGYTF. CDR3 nucleotides: TGTGCCACCAGCTCCGACAGGTCGGCCTATGGCTACACCTTC.

Only a few counts were recorded for this clone. The V and J genes are TRBV7-9 and TRBJ2-5, with TRBD1 matching over 7 bases. Germline V gives CDR1 SEHNR, CDR2 FQNEAQ (reference sequence). J lost 5 bases, V lost 5 bases, and 5 bases had no gene match. The CDR3 has 13 amino acids. CDR3 coding DNA: TGTGCCAGCAGCCGAGGGGGCGGTGAGACCCAGTACTTC. It encodes CASSRGGGETQYF.

This chain uses TRBV10-2 with TRBJ1-1; tentatively, D is TRBD1 (6 bases). V was pared by 4 bases and J by 1 base, with 10 bases between. The CDR3 contains 14 residues. Germline V gives CDR1 WSHSY, CDR2 SAAADI. CDR3 region: CASSGRGGNTEAFF. The CDR3 DNA reads as TGCGCCAGCAGTGGTAGAGGGGGGAACACTGAAGCTTTCTTT.

This clone was found a few times. This chain uses TRBV30 with TRBJ2-1, with 10 bases fitting TRBD2. Germline values: CDR1 GTSNPN, CDR2 SVGIG (reference sequence). The CDR3 sequence is 13 residues long. V was clipped by 2 bases and J by 8 bases; unmatched bases: 3. CDR3 sequence (DNA): TGTGCCTGGAGTATAACTAGCGGGGATGAGCAGTTCTTC. Amino acids: CAWSITSGDEQFF.

The CDR3 DNA reads TGTGCCAGCAGCCAAGGCAGGGGCACTGGGTCACCCCTCCACTTT. Its translation is CASSQGRGTGSPLHF. The chain couples TRBV14 to TRBJ1-6; a weak D match, TRBD1 (6 bases). Deletions cut 1 base from V and 10 bases from J, with 14 bases between. CDR3 size: 15 residues. Germline CDR1 reads SGHDN; CDR2 reads FVKESK.

The J gene is TRBJ2-3, the V gene TRBV9; 11 nucleotides align to TRBD2. The trim removed 6 bases at V and 4 bases at J, leaving 4 bases unmatched. This CDR3 has 14 residues. CDR1 and CDR2 from the germline V gene are SGDLS and YYNGEE. CDR3 coding DNA: TGTGCCAGCACCTTAGCGGGAGGGCCAGATACGCAGTATTTT. Amino acid sequence: CASTLAGGPDTQYF.

J is TRBJ1-1 and V is TRBV27, with 9 positions matching TRBD1. Germline assignment: CDR1 MNHEY and CDR2 SMNVEV (reference sequence). The junction had 7 bases not matched to a gene; V was cut back by 5 bases and J by 0 bases. The CDR3 totals 16 residues. For the CDR3, the DNA is TGTGCCAGCAGTATCACAGGGGGCGCAATGAACACTGAAGCTTTCTTT. It specifies CASSITGGAMNTEAFF.

The rearrangement uses TRBV4-1 and TRBJ1-1, with 8 bases lining up with TRBD1. This CDR3 has 14 residues. V was pared by 0 bases and J by 4 bases, with 1 base of the junction left unmatched. Germline V gene lookup returns CDR1 MGHRA and CDR2 YSYEKL. CDR3 coding DNA: TGCGCCAGCAGCCAAGATACAGGGGGCACTGAAGCTTTCTTT. Its protein is CASSQDTGGTEAFF.

V gene TRBV7-9 combines with J gene TRBJ1-1; D is possibly TRBD1 (5 bases). The CDR3 covers 14 residues. Germline lookup yields CDR1 SEHNR and CDR2 FQNEAQ (reference sequence). V was cut by 1 base and J by 4 bases, with 10 bases left in between. The CDR3 bases are TGTGCCAGCAGCTTAGGGGGCGCGCCCACTGAAGCTTTCTTT. It translates to CASSLGGAPTEAFF.

This clone was seen only a few times. The chain employs TRBV5-1 and TRBJ1-4; a possible D gene is TRBD1 (5 bases). V lost 4 bases and J lost 5, with 18 bases in between. CDR1 is SGHRS and CDR2 is YFSETQ in the germline V gene. The CDR3 is made up of 16 amino acids. CDR3 residues: CASSTTGDSSNEKLFF. The CDR3 DNA reads TGCGCCAGCAGCACCACAGGTGACAGCAGCAATGAAAAACTGTTTTTT.

As to this clone: A read error may account for a junction end that differs from germline. V gene TRBV13 combines with J gene TRBJ1-1; D not certain. CDR3 length: 13 residues. Germline loops: CDR1 PRHDT, CDR2 FYEKMQ (reference sequence). The CDR3 DNA follows: TGTGCCAGCGGCTTAGAAACGGACACTGAAGCTTTCTTT. It yields the protein CASGLETDTEAFF. The full variable domain, rest sourced from reference TRBV13 and TRBJ1-1, is AAGVIQSPRHLIKEKRETATLKCYPIPRHDTVYWYQQGPGQDPQFLISFYEKMQSDKGSIPDRFSAQQFSDYHSELNMSSLELGDSALYFCASGLETDTEAFFGQGTRLTVV.

This clone was counted once. This rearrangement joins TRBV28 to TRBJ2-1; maybe TRBD2 (6 bases). This CDR3 is built from 15 residues. The germline V gene has CDR1 MDHEN and CDR2 SYDVKM. V was shortened by 2 bases and J by 4 bases, with 12 bases between the two germline ends. This CDR3 is CASSLGRELYNEQFF. CDR3 nucleotides: TGTGCCAGCAGTTTAGGTCGGGAGCTGTACAATGAGCAGTTCTTC. Complete variable domain (other parts from reference TRBV28 and TRBJ2-1): DVKVTQSSRYLVKRTGEKVFLECVQDMDHENMFWYRQDPGLGLRLIYFSYDVKMKEKGDIPEGYSVSREKKERFSLILESASTNQTSMYLCASSLGRELYNEQFFGPGTRLTVL.